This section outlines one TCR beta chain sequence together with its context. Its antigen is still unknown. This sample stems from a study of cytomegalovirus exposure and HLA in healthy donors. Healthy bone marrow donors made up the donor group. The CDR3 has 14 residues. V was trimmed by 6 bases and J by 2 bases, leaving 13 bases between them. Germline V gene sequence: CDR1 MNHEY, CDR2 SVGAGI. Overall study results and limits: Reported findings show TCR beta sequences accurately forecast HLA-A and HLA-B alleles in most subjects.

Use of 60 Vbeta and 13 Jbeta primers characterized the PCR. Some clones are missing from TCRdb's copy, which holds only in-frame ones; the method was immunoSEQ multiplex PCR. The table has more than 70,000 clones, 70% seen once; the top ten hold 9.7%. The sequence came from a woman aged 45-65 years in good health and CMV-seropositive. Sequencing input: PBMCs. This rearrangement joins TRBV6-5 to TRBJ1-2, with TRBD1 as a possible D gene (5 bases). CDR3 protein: CASSAPTENYGYTF. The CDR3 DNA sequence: TGTGCCAGCAGCGCCCCGACAGAGAACTATGGCTACACCTTC.